Listed here is a single T cell receptor (beta chain). The target antigen is unknown. Looked up from germline, CDR1 is KGHSH and CDR2 is LQKENI. The CDR3 is 14 amino acids. V shed 2 bases and J shed 3 bases, with 10 bases lying between them. The entry originates in a study of cytomegalovirus exposure and HLA in healthy donors. Whole-study findings and limits: Most TCR sequences were uncommon, yet certain public TCRs appeared in many donors. Using the classifier, cytomegalovirus status was reportedly diagnosed with high specificity and sensitivity.

Assay: immunoSEQ multiplex PCR; the TCRdb copy retains only in-frame clones and omits some. The sample lists around 150,000 clones, about 95% seen once, with about 0.94% in the top ten. The receptor was isolated from a woman aged 18 to 35 in good health and CMV-seronegative. This chain connects TRBV18 to TRBJ1-2, with D possibly matching TRBD1 (5 bases). Sequenced input: PBMCs. The CDR3: CASSPGAGDYGYTF. The CDR3 DNA reads as TGTGCCAGCTCACCAGGGGCGGGGGACTATGGCTACACCTTC.